Detailed here is one T cell receptor beta chain. Its antigen is unidentified. This CDR3 has 12 amino acids. Trimming pared 1 base from V and 4 bases from J, leaving 5 bases between. Germline CDR1 SGHTS, CDR2 YDEGEE. The sample is drawn from a study of cytomegalovirus exposure and HLA in healthy donors. General study points: Data from an earlier analysis indicated that most TCR beta V segments were productive either about 90% or about 30% of the time. Being indistinguishable, some V segments were excluded, TRBV6-2 and TRBV6-3 among them. After further analysis at a later stage, 16,951 TCR beta sequences were associated with HLA alleles at 0.05 false discovery rate.

Vbeta (60) and Jbeta (13) primers were used in the PCR. The assay was immunoSEQ multiplex PCR, and TCRdb's table has in-frame clones only and misses some. This table has over 200,000 clones, 80% to 90% appearing once. The receptor was isolated from a woman aged 18-30 years in good health and CMV-seronegative. The J gene is TRBJ1-1, the V gene TRBV5-8, with unresolved D. Sequencing was performed on PBMCs. The CDR3 nucleotides are TGTGCCAGCAGCTTGTCCTTCACTGAAGCTTTCTTT. Translating it yields CASSLSFTEAFF.